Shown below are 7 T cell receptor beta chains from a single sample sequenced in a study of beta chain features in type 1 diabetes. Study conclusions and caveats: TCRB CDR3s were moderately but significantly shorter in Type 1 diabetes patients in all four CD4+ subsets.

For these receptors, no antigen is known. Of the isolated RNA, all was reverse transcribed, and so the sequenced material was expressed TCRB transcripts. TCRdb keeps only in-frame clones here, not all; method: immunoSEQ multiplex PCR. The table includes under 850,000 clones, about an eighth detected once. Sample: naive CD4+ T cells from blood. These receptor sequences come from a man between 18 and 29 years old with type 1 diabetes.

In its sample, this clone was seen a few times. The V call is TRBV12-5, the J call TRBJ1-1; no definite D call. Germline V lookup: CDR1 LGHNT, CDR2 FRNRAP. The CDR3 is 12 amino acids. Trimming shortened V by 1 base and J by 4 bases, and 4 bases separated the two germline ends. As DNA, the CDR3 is TGTGCTAGTGGTTTGGAGTTCACTGAAGCTTTCTTT. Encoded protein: CASGLEFTEAFF.

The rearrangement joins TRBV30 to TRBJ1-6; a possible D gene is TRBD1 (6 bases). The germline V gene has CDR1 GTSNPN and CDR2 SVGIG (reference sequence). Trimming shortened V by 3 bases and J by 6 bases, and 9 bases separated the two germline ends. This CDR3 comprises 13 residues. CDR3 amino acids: CAWRGGGNSPLHF. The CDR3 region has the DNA TGTGCCTGGAGAGGGGGGGGTAATTCACCCCTCCACTTT. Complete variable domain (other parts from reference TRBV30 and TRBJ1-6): SQTIHQWPATLVQPVGSPLSLECTVEGTSNPNLYWYRQAAGRGLQLLFYSVGIGQISSEVPQNLSASRPQDRQFILSSKKLLLSDSGFYLCAWRGGGNSPLHFGNGTRLTVT.

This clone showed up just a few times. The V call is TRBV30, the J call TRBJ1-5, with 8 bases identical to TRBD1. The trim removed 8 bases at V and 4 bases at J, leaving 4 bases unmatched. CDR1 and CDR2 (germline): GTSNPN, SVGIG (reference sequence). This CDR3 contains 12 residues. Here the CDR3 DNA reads TGTGCCATCGGACAGGGTAATCAGCCCCAGCATTTT. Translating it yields CAIGQGNQPQHF.

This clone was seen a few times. DNA for the CDR3: TGTGCCATCAGTGAAATCGACAGGGTGACCTACGAGCAGTACTTC. It encodes CAISEIDRVTYEQYF. The chain employs TRBV10-3 and TRBJ2-7; TRBD1 aligns across 7 bases. V gave up 3 bases and J gave up 2 bases; unmatched junction bases: 7. Per germline, CDR1 ENHRY and CDR2 SYGVKD. The CDR3 has 15 amino acids.

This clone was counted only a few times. The CDR3 DNA follows: TGTGCCAGCAGCCAAGCCCAGGGGGCATACAATGAGCAGTTCTTC. This encodes CASSQAQGAYNEQFF. V and J are TRBV14 and TRBJ2-1, with TRBD1 identical over 8 bases. Germline trimming cut 1 base from V and 4 bases from J; bases unmatched to any gene: 3. Germline CDR1 SGHDN, CDR2 FVKESK. The CDR3 is 15 amino acids. Complete variable domain (other parts from reference TRBV14 and TRBJ2-1): EAGVTQFPSHSVIEKGQTVTLRCDPISGHDNLYWYRRVMGKEIKFLLHFVKESKQDESGMPNNRFLAERTGGTYSTLKVQPAELEDSGVYFCASSQAQGAYNEQFFGPGTRLTVL.

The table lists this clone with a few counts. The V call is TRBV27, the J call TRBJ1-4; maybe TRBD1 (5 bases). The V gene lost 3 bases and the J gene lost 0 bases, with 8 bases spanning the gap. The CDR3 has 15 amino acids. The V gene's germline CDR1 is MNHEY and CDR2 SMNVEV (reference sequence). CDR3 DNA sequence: TGTGCCAGCAGTTTCCGGACAACAACTAATGAAAAACTGTTTTTT. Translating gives CASSFRTTTNEKLFF.

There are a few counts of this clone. The chain's CDR3 is CASSQAAGGPPQHF. The CDR3 DNA follows: TGCGCCAGCAGCCAAGCCGCGGGGGGCCCGCCCCAGCATTTT. The chain is built from TRBV4-1 and TRBJ1-5, with D perhaps TRBD1 (6 bases). Germline CDR1 is MGHRA and CDR2 is YSYEKL. V was cut by 1 base and J by 9 bases, with 13 bases left in between. The CDR3 has 14 amino acids.